One sample yielded the 8 T cell receptor beta chains listed below, sequenced in a study of cytomegalovirus exposure and HLA in healthy donors (dated by TCRdb to the late 2010s). Library creation used the immunoSEQ multiplex PCR assay. The multiplex PCR relied on a mix of 60 forward primers for TCR Vbeta segments and 13 reverse primers for TCR Jbeta segments. The clones in this table, taken by TCRdb from immuneACCESS, are in-frame only. Not every clone is retained; where verified, under half of the shortfall comes from an unresolved V gene, and the cause of the rest is unknown. The sample table holds under 130,000 clones, of which 60% to 80% were seen once. In total, the top ten clones hold about 8.6% of the sample. Sequencing was carried out using PBMCs. The receptors come from a woman between 40 and 55 years old in good health and CMV-seropositive.

This clone has more than one count but fewer than ten. The gene calls are TRBV6-1 and TRBJ2-7; maybe TRBD1 (6 bases). Trimming shortened V by 7 bases and J by 5 bases, and 18 bases separated the two germline ends. This CDR3 has 14 amino acids. In germline, CDR1 is MNHNS, CDR2 SASEGT. The CDR3 coding sequence is TGTGCCAGCACTACCACCTGGGGGCAGAACGAGCAGTACTTC. It translates to CASTTTWGQNEQYF.

The chain is built from TRBV23-1 and TRBJ1-4, with 8 positions matching TRBD1. TRBV23-1 is known as an ORF, though its function is uncertain. The CDR3 loop spans 19 amino acids. V lost 0 bases and J lost 0; bases outside the gene matches: 9. This chain's CDR3 is CASSQSRGNRGATNEKLFF. The CDR3 DNA is TGCGCCAGCAGTCAATCGAGAGGGAACAGGGGGGCAACTAATGAAAAACTGTTTTTT.

This clone was counted between two and nine times. The chain is built from TRBV19 and TRBJ2-3; D is unresolved. Germline CDR1 is LNHDA and CDR2 is SQIVND (reference sequence). CDR3 length: 15 amino acids. Trimming shortened V by 1 base and J by 0 bases, and 8 bases separated the two germline ends. CDR3 coding DNA: TGTGCCAGTAGTATAGTATCGGGTAGCACAGATACGCAGTATTTT. As protein: CASSIVSGSTDTQYF.

V and J are TRBV5-6 and TRBJ2-7; D ambiguous. The germline gives CDR1 SGHDT, CDR2 YYEEEE. V was shortened by 4 bases and J by 0 bases, with 5 bases between the two germline ends. This CDR3 has 12 residues. This CDR3 is CASSLNSYEQYF. CDR3 DNA sequence: TGTGCCAGCAGCCTTAACTCCTACGAGCAGTACTTC.

The genes are TRBV7-2 and TRBJ1-1; D is possibly TRBD1 (6 bases). V lost 1 base and J lost 6, with 15 bases in between. From germline, CDR1 is SGHTA and CDR2 FQGNSA. This CDR3 has 15 amino acids. The CDR3 sequence is CASSLEVWGRSEAFF. The DNA for the CDR3 is TGTGCCAGCAGCTTAGAGGTTTGGGGGCGATCTGAAGCTTTCTTT.

This chain links TRBV27 with TRBJ2-5, with TRBD2 matching over 7 bases. The CDR3 has 16 residues. The V gene's germline CDR1 is MNHEY and CDR2 SMNVEV (reference sequence). The junction had 9 bases not matched to a gene; V was cut back by 0 bases and J by 5 bases. For the CDR3, the DNA is TGTGCCAGCAGTTTATCAGGAGCGGGGCGGGGGGAGACCCAGTACTTC. Protein product: CASSLSGAGRGETQYF.

This chain uses TRBV28 with TRBJ2-7; no firm D call. Germline-derived CDR1 and CDR2 are MDHEN and SYDVKM. The CDR3 runs to 15 residues. The V end lost 2 bases, the J end lost 2 bases, and 13 bases lay between the germline ends. The DNA of the CDR3 is TGTGCCAGCAGTTTAGACTTTTACCCCCCCTACGAGCAGTACTTC. It encodes CASSLDFYPPYEQYF.

The V gene is TRBV12-5, the J gene TRBJ1-3; a possible D gene is TRBD1 (6 bases). Germline-derived CDR1 and CDR2 are LGHNT and FRNRAP. CDR3 length: 11 residues. Deletions cut 6 bases from V and 8 bases from J, with 8 bases between. DNA of the CDR3: TGTGCTAGTGGACAGGGAGACACCATATATTTT. It codes for CASGQGDTIYF. Combining the CDR3 with reference TRBV12-5 and TRBJ1-3 gives the whole variable domain DARVTQTPRHKVTEMGQEVTMRCQPILGHNTVFWYRQTMMQGLELLAYFRNRAPLDDSGMPKDRFSAEMPDATLATLKIQPSEPRDSAVYFCASGQGDTIYFGEGSWLTVV.